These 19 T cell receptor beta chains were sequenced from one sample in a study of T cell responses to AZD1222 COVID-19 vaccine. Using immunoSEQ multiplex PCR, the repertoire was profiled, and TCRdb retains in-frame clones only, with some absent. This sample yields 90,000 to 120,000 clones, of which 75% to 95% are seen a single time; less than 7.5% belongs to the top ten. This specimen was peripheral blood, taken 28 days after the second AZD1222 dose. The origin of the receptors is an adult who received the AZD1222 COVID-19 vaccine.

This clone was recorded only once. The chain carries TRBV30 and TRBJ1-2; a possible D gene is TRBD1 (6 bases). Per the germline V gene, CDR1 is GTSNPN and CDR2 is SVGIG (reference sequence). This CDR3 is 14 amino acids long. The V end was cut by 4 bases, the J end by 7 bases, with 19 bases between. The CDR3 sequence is CAWIGLGARSGYTF. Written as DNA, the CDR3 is TGTGCCTGGATAGGGTTGGGGGCGCGATCTGGCTACACCTTC.

The CDR3 DNA sequence: TGTGCCAGCAGGGGGACTAGCGCCACAGATACGCAGTATTTT. Encoded protein: CASRGTSATDTQYF. The chain couples TRBV7-2 to TRBJ2-3, with TRBD2 identical over 10 bases. CDR1 is SGHTA, CDR2 FQGNSA, per germline. V dropped 6 bases and J dropped 2; count of bases not matched to a gene: 2. CDR3 length: 14 residues.

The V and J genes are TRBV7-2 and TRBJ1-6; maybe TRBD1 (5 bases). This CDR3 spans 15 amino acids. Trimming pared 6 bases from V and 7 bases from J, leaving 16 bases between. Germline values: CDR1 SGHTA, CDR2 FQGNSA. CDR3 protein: CASRYRSARNSPLHF. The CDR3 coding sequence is TGTGCCAGCAGGTACAGGAGCGCCCGAAATTCACCCCTCCACTTT.

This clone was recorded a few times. CDR3 protein: CASSLLTPLGHGYTF. For the CDR3, the DNA is TGTGCCAGCAGTTTATTGACCCCCTTAGGCCATGGCTACACCTTC. The chain is built from TRBV28 and TRBJ1-2; D gene unclear. CDR3 length equals 15 residues. Trimming took off 1 base at V and 6 bases at J, with 15 bases between the two ends. The germline gives CDR1 MDHEN, CDR2 SYDVKM.

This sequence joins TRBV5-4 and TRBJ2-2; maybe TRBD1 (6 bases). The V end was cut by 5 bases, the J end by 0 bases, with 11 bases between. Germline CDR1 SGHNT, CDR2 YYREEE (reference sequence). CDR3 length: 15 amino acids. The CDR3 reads CASRRGYANTGELFF. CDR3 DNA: TGTGCCAGCAGGAGGGGGTACGCGAACACCGGGGAGCTGTTTTTT.

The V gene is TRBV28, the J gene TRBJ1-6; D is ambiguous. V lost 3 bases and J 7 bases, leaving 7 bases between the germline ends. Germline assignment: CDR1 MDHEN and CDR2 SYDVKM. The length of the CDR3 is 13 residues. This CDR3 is CASSFRGNSPLHF. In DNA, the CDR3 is TGTGCCAGCAGTTTTCGCGGGAATTCACCCCTCCACTTT.

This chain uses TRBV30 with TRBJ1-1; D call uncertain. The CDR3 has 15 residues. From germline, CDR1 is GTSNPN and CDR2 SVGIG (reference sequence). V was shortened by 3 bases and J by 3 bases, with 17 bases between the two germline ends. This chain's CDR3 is CAWSPLTGLDTEAFF. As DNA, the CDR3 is TGTGCCTGGAGCCCCCTTACTGGGTTGGACACTGAAGCTTTCTTT.

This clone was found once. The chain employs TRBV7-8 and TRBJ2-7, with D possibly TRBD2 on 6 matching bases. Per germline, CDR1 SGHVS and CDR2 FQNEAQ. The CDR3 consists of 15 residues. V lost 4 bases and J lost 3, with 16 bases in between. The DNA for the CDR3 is TGTGCCAGCAGCTCCGAAGGAGGGAGTATCTACGAGCAGTACTTC. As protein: CASSSEGGSIYEQYF.

CDR3 coding DNA: TGCGCCAGCAGCCGCGGCCGCACAGATACGCAGTATTTT. Its translation: CASSRGRTDTQYF. The chain uses TRBV4-3 and TRBJ2-3; D not certain. This CDR3 comprises 13 residues. Germline V gives CDR1 LGHNA, CDR2 YSLEER. Deletions cut 4 bases from V and 1 base from J, with 6 bases between.

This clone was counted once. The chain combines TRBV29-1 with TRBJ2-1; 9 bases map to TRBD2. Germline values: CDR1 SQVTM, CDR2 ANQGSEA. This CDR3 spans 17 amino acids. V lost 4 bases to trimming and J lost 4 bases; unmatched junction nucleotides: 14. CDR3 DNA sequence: TGCAGCGTTGGGACAGCTCGACTAGCGGAGGGGTACAATGAGCAGTTCTTC. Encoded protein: CSVGTARLAEGYNEQFF.

CDR3: CASSLGTGNNQPQHF. The CDR3 coding sequence is TGTGCCAGCAGCTTAGGGACAGGGAACAATCAGCCCCAGCATTTT. This rearrangement joins TRBV11-3 to TRBJ1-5; 8 bases map to TRBD1. Germline loops: CDR1 SGHNT, CDR2 YENEEA. The V gene end was trimmed by 1 base and the J gene end by 3 bases; junction bases not matched to a gene: 2. CDR3 length: 15 amino acids.

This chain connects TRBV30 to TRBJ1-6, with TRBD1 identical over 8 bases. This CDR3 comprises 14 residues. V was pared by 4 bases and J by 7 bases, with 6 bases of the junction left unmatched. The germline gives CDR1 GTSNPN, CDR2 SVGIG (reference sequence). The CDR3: CAWIPGGQNSPLHF. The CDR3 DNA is TGTGCCTGGATTCCAGGGGGCCAAAATTCACCCCTCCACTTT. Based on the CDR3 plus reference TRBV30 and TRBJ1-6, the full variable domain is SQTIHQWPATLVQPVGSPLSLECTVEGTSNPNLYWYRQAAGRGLQLLFYSVGIGQISSEVPQNLSASRPQDRQFILSSKKLLLSDSGFYLCAWIPGGQNSPLHFGNGTRLTVT.

The CDR3 DNA is TGTGCCAGCAGGATGGTGGTGGAGGGCTACACCTTC. Encoded protein: CASRMVVEGYTF. The genes are TRBV28 and TRBJ1-2; D ambiguous. Germline lookup yields CDR1 MDHEN and CDR2 SYDVKM. Trimming stripped 6 bases from V and 8 bases from J, with 13 bases between. CDR3 length: 12 residues.

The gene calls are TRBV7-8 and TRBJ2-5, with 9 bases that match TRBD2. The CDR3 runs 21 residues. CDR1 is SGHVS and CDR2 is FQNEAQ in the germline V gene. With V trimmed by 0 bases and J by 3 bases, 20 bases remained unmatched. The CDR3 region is CASSLARVTRGGAWQEETQYF. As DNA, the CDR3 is TGTGCCAGCAGCTTAGCGAGGGTAACTCGCGGGGGGGCCTGGCAGGAAGAGACCCAGTACTTC.

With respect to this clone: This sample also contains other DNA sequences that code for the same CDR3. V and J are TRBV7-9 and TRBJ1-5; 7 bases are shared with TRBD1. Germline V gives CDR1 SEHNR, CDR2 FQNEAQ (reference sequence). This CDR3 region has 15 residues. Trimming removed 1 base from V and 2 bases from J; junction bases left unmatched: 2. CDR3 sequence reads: CASSLGGTGNQPQHF. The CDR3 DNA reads TGTGCCAGCAGCTTAGGGGGGACAGGCAATCAGCCCCAGCATTTT. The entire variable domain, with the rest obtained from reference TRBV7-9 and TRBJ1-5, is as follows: DTGVSQNPRHKITKRGQNVTFRCDPISEHNRLYWYRQTLGQGPEFLTYFQNEAQLEKSRLLSDRFSAERPKGSFSTLEIQRTEQGDSAMYLCASSLGGTGNQPQHFGDGTRLSIL.

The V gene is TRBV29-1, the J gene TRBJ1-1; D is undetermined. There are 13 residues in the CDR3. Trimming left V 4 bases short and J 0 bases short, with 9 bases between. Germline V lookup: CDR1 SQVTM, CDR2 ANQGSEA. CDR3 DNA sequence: TGCAGCGTTGGGTTGAAGATGAACACTGAAGCTTTCTTT. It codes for CSVGLKMNTEAFF. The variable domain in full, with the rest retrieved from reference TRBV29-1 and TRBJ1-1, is SAVISQKPSRDICQRGTSLTIQCQVDSQVTMMFWYRQQPGQSLTLIATANQGSEATYESGFVIDKFPISRPNLTFSTLTVSNMSPEDSSIYLCSVGLKMNTEAFFGQGTRLTVV.

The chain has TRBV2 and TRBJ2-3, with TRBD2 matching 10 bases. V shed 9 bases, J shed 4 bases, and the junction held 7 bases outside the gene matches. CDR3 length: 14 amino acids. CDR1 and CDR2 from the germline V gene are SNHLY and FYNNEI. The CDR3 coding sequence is TGTGCCAGTGAGACTAGCGGGTTATCAGATACGCAGTATTTT. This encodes CASETSGLSDTQYF.

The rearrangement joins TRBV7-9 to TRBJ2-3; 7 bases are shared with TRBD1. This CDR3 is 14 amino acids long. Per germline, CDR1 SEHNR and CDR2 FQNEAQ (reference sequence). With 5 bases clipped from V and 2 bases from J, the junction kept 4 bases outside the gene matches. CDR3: CASSLQGITDTQYF. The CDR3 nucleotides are TGTGCCAGCAGCCTACAGGGGATCACAGATACGCAGTATTTT.

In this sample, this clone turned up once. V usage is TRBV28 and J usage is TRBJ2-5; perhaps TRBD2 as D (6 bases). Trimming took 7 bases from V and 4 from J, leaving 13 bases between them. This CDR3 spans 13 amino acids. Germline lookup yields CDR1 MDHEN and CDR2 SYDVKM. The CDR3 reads CASNPGGRETQYF. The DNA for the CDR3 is TGTGCCAGCAATCCCGGGGGAAGAGAGACCCAGTACTTC. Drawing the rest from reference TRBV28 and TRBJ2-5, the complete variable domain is DVKVTQSSRYLVKRTGEKVFLECVQDMDHENMFWYRQDPGLGLRLIYFSYDVKMKEKGDIPEGYSVSREKKERFSLILESASTNQTSMYLCASNPGGRETQYFGPGTRLLVL.